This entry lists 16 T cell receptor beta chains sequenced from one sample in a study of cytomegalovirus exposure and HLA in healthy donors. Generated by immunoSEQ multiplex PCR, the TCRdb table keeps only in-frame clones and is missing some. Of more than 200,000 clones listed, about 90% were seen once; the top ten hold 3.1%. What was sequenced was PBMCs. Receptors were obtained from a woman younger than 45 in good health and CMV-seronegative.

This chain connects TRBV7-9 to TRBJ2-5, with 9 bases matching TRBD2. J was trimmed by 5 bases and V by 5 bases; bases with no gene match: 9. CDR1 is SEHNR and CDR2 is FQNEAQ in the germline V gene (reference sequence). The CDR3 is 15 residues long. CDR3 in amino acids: CASSGGLARGETQYF. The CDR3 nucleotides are TGTGCCAGCAGCGGGGGACTAGCTCGGGGTGAGACCCAGTACTTC.

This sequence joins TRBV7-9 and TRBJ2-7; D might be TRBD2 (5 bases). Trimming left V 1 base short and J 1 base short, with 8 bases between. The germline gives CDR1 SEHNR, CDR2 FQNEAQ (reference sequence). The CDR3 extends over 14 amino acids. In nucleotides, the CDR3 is TGTGCCAGCAGCTTAGTCGGGGATTCCTACGAGCAGTACTTC. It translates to CASSLVGDSYEQYF.

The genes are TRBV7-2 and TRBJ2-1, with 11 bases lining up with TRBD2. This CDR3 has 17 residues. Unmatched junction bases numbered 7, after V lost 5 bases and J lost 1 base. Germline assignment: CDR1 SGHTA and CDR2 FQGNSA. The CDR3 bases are TGTGCCAGCAGCCACCCCGTAGCGGGAGGGTCCTACAATGAGCAGTTCTTC. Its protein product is CASSHPVAGGSYNEQFF. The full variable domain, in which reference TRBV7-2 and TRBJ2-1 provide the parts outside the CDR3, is GAGVSQSPSNKVTEKGKDVELRCDPISGHTALYWYRQSLGQGLEFLIYFQGNSAPDKSGLPSDRFSAERTGGSVSTLTIQRTQQEDSAVYLCASSHPVAGGSYNEQFFGPGTRLTVL.

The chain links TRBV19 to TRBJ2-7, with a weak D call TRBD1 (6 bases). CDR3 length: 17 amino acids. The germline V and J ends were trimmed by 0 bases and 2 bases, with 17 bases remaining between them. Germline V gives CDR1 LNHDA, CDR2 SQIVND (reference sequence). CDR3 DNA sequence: TGTGCCAGTAGTATAGACCCCGCACAGGGAAGAACCTACGAGCAGTACTTC. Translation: CASSIDPAQGRTYEQYF. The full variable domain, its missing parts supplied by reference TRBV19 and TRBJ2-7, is DGGITQSPKYLFRKEGQNVTLSCEQNLNHDAMYWYRQDPGQGLRLIYYSQIVNDFQKGDIAEGYSVSREKKESFPLTVTSAQKNPTAFYLCASSIDPAQGRTYEQYFGPGTRLTVT.

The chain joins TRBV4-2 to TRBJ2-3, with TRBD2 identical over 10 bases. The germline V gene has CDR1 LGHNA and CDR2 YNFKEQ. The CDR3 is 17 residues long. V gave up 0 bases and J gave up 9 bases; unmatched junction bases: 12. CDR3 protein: CASSQDIASGSLGTQYF. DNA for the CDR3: TGTGCCAGCAGCCAAGATATAGCTAGCGGGAGTTTAGGCACGCAGTATTTT.

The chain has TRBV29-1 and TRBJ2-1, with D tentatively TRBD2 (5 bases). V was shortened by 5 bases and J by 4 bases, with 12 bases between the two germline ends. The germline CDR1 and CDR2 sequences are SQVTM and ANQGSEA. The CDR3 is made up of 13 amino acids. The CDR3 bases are TGCAGCGTTATCGGAGGCGGTTACAATGAGCAGTTCTTC. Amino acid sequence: CSVIGGGYNEQFF.

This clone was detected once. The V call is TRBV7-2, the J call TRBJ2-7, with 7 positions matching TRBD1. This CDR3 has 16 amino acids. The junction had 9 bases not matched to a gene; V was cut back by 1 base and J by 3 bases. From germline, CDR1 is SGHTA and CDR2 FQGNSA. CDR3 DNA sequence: TGTGCCAGCAGCTTAGAGGGGGCCGCGGGCTACTACGAGCAGTACTTC. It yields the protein CASSLEGAAGYYEQYF. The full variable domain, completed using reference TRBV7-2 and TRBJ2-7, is GAGVSQSPSNKVTEKGKDVELRCDPISGHTALYWYRQSLGQGLEFLIYFQGNSAPDKSGLPSDRFSAERTGGSVSTLTIQRTQQEDSAVYLCASSLEGAAGYYEQYFGPGTRLTVT.

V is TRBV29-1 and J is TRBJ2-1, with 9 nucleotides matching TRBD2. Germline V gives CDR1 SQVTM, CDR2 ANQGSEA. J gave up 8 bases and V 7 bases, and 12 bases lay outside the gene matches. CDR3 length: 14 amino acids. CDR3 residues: CSAEGPGLADEQFF. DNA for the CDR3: TGCAGCGCCGAGGGGCCGGGACTAGCAGATGAGCAGTTCTTC.

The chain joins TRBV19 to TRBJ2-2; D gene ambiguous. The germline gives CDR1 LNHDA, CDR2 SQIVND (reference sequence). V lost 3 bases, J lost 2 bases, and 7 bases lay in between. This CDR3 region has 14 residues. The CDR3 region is CASSILRNTGELFF. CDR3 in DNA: TGTGCCAGTAGTATTCTCAGAAACACCGGGGAGCTGTTTTTT. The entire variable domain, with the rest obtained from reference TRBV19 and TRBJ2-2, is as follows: DGGITQSPKYLFRKEGQNVTLSCEQNLNHDAMYWYRQDPGQGLRLIYYSQIVNDFQKGDIAEGYSVSREKKESFPLTVTSAQKNPTAFYLCASSILRNTGELFFGEGSRLTVL.

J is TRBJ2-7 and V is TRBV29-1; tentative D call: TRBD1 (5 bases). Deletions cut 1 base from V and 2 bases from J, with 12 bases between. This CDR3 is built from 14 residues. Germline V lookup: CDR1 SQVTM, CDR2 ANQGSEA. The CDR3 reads CSVEVDRATYEQYF. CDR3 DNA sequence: TGCAGCGTTGAAGTAGACAGAGCAACCTACGAGCAGTACTTC.

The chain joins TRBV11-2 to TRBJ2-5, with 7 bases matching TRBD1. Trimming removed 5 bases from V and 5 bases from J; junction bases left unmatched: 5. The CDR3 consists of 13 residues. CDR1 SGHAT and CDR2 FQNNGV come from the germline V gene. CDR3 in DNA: TGTGCCAGCAGCGGCCGGGACAGTGAGACCCAGTACTTC. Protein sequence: CASSGRDSETQYF.

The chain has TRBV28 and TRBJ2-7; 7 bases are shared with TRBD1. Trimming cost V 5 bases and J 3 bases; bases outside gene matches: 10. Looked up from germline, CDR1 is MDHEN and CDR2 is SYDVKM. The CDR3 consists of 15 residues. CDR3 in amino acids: CASSTGDSRYYEQYF. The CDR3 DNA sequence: TGTGCCAGCAGTACTGGGGACAGCCGGTACTACGAGCAGTACTTC.

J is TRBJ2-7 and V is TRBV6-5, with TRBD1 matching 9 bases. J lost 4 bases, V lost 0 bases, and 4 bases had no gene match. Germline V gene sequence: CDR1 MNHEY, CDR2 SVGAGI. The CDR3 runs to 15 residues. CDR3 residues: CASSYSPDRGYEQYF. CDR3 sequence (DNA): TGTGCCAGCAGTTACTCGCCCGACAGGGGGTACGAGCAGTACTTC.

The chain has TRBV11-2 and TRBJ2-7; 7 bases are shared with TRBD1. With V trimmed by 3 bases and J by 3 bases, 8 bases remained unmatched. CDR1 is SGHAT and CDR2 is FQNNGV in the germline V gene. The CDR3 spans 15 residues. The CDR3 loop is CASSFSRDRLYEQYF. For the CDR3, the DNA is TGTGCCAGCAGCTTTTCCCGGGACAGACTCTACGAGCAGTACTTC. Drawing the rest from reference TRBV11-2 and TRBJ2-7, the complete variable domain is EAGVAQSPRYKIIEKRQSVAFWCNPISGHATLYWYQQILGQGPKLLIQFQNNGVVDDSQLPKDRFSAERLKGVDSTLKIQPAKLEDSAVYLCASSFSRDRLYEQYFGPGTRLTVT.

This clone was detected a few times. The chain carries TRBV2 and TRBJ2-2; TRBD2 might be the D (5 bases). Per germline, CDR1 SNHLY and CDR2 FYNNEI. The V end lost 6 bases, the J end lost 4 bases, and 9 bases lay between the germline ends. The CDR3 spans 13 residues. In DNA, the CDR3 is TGTGCCAGCAGCCTCACTAGCACCGGGGAGCTGTTTTTT. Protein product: CASSLTSTGELFF.

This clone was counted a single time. CDR3 DNA: TGCGCCAGCAGCTTGGATCCGATCTCCGGGGGAGACTACACCTTC. It is translated as CASSLDPISGGDYTF. This chain uses TRBV5-1 with TRBJ1-2; perhaps TRBD1 as D (5 bases). Germline CDR1 and CDR2: SGHRS and YFSETQ. The CDR3 has 15 amino acids. V was trimmed by 0 bases and J by 10 bases, leaving 19 bases between them.